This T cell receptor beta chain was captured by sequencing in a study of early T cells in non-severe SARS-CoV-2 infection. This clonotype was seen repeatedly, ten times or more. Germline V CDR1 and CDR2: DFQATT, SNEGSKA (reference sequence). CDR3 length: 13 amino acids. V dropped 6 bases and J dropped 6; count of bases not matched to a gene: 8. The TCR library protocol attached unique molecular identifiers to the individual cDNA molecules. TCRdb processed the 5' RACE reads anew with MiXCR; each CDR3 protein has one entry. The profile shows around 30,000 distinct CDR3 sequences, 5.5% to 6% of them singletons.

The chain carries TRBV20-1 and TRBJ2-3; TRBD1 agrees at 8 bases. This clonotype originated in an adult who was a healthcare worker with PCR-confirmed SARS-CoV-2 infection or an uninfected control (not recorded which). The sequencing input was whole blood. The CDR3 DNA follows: TGCAGTGCCCGCTCAGGGGGCAGGGATACGCAGTATTTT. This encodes CSARSGGRDTQYF.